A single sample gave rise to the 20 T cell receptor beta chains below, sequenced in a study of T cell changes during pregnancy in multiple sclerosis. TCRdb keeps only in-frame clones here, not all; method: immunoSEQ multiplex PCR. The sample includes tens of thousands of clones, approximately 90% of them seen just once. Sample: CD4+ T cells from peripheral blood mononuclear cells, taken after pregnancy. The source of these receptors is a female donor in good health, enrolled as a control in a pregnancy study.

The sample holds a few counts of this clone. Here the CDR3 reads CASSLRQGTNYGYTF. The CDR3 DNA sequence: TGTGCCAGCAGCCTACGACAGGGGACTAACTATGGCTACACCTTC. V gene TRBV5-4 combines with J gene TRBJ1-2; 8 positions match TRBD1. The V segment lost 4 bases and the J segment 0 bases; nucleotides outside the gene matches: 5. This CDR3 is built from 15 residues. The germline CDR1 and CDR2 sequences are SGHNT and YYREEE (reference sequence).

This clone occurred once. The chain employs TRBV4-1 and TRBJ1-3; 7 nucleotides match TRBD1. From germline, CDR1 is MGHRA and CDR2 YSYEKL. The CDR3 spans 16 residues. J was trimmed by 2 bases and V by 4 bases; bases with no gene match: 8. As DNA, the CDR3 is TGCGCCAGCAGCCTCCAATTACAGGGGACTGGAAACACCATATATTTT. Residues: CASSLQLQGTGNTIYF.

The gene calls are TRBV18 and TRBJ2-2, with D perhaps matching TRBD2 (6 bases). The CDR3 extends over 14 amino acids. The germline CDR1 and CDR2 sequences are KGHSH and LQKENI. Trimming shortened V by 3 bases and J by 5 bases, and 10 bases separated the two germline ends. For the CDR3, the DNA is TGTGCCAGCTCACCTCGCGGGGAAACCGGGGAGCTGTTTTTT. Translated: CASSPRGETGELFF.

The V call is TRBV7-9, the J call TRBJ2-5; the match to TRBD2 covers 8 bases. The V gene end was trimmed by 1 base and the J gene end by 5 bases; junction bases not matched to a gene: 6. There are 15 residues in the CDR3. Germline V gene lookup returns CDR1 SEHNR and CDR2 FQNEAQ (reference sequence). CDR3 bases: TGTGCCAGCAGCTTAGAGGCGGGGGGTCGGGAGACCCAGTACTTC. It encodes CASSLEAGGRETQYF.

V is TRBV7-9 and J is TRBJ1-5, with a possible D match to TRBD1 (5 bases). The V and J ends lost 5 bases and 6 bases respectively, with 11 bases between them. Germline V gene lookup returns CDR1 SEHNR and CDR2 FQNEAQ (reference sequence). CDR3 size: 13 residues. CDR3 sequence reads: CASSQGDSQPQHF. In DNA form, the CDR3 reads TGTGCCAGCAGCCAAGGGGATTCTCAGCCCCAGCATTTT. Together with reference TRBV7-9 and TRBJ1-5, the CDR3 gives the full variable domain: DTGVSQNPRHKITKRGQNVTFRCDPISEHNRLYWYRQTLGQGPEFLTYFQNEAQLEKSRLLSDRFSAERPKGSFSTLEIQRTEQGDSAMYLCASSQGDSQPQHFGDGTRLSIL.

V is TRBV5-4 and J is TRBJ1-4; TRBD1 matches at 7 bases. Germline CDR1 reads SGHNT; CDR2 reads YYREEE (reference sequence). This CDR3 spans 14 amino acids. After removal of 3 bases from V and 8 bases from J, the junction contained 7 bases not matched to a gene. CDR3 protein: CASSWTGGEEKLFF. The CDR3 nucleotides are TGTGCCAGCAGCTGGACAGGCGGGGAGGAAAAACTGTTTTTT.

V and J are TRBV7-2 and TRBJ2-5, with 8 nucleotides matching TRBD2. The J segment lost 4 bases and the V segment lost 1 base, leaving 2 bases of the junction unmatched. This CDR3 is 14 amino acids long. Germline CDR1 is SGHTA and CDR2 is FQGNSA. The CDR3 protein is CASSLGSGTETQYF. The CDR3 nucleotides read TGTGCCAGCAGCTTAGGTAGCGGGACAGAGACCCAGTACTTC.

The rearrangement links TRBV18 to TRBJ1-3, with D perhaps matching TRBD1 (5 bases). The CDR3 length is 15 residues. Germline assignment: CDR1 KGHSH and CDR2 LQKENI. V shed 6 bases and J shed 0 bases, with 12 bases lying between them. The CDR3 sequence is CASSPGRFSGNTIYF. CDR3 in DNA: TGTGCCAGCTCCCCAGGGAGGTTCTCTGGAAACACCATATATTTT.

The chain combines TRBV6-1 with TRBJ1-2; 7 nucleotides align to TRBD1. The CDR3 length is 15 residues. V shed 5 bases, J shed 8 bases, and the junction held 14 bases outside the gene matches. In germline, CDR1 is MNHNS, CDR2 SASEGT. The CDR3 coding sequence is TGTGCCAGCAGTACCCAGACAGGGCCGACGGGGGGCTACACCTTC. It translates to CASSTQTGPTGGYTF.

This chain links TRBV6-5 with TRBJ2-7, with 10 bases aligning to TRBD1. The germline CDR1 and CDR2 sequences are MNHEY and SVGAGI. The CDR3 is made up of 14 amino acids. V lost 8 bases and J lost 5; bases outside the gene matches: 9. Here the CDR3 reads CASRGGQGPNEQYF. The DNA of the CDR3 is TGTGCCAGCCGAGGGGGACAGGGGCCCAACGAGCAGTACTTC.

J is TRBJ2-3 and V is TRBV5-6, with TRBD2 matching 7 bases. Germline CDR1 reads SGHDT; CDR2 reads YYEEEE. This CDR3 has 14 amino acids. Unmatched junction bases numbered 5, after V lost 3 bases and J lost 4 bases. CDR3: CASSSRLAADTQYF. The CDR3 coding sequence is TGTGCCAGCAGCTCTAGACTAGCTGCAGATACGCAGTATTTT.

The chain recombines TRBV6-1 with TRBJ1-5; 7 nucleotides align to TRBD1. This CDR3 spans 15 amino acids. After removal of 6 bases from V and 7 bases from J, the junction contained 12 bases not matched to a gene. Germline values: CDR1 MNHNS, CDR2 SASEGT. The chain's CDR3 is CASRGARGQVQPQHF. CDR3 DNA: TGTGCCAGCAGGGGGGCTAGGGGGCAGGTACAGCCCCAGCATTTT.

The V call is TRBV4-3, the J call TRBJ2-3, with 9 bases lining up with TRBD2. With V trimmed by 2 bases and J by 3 bases, 3 bases remained unmatched. Germline V gene lookup returns CDR1 LGHNA and CDR2 YSLEER. This CDR3 is built from 15 residues. CDR3 in amino acids: CASSQSGGLTDTQYF. In nucleotides, the CDR3 is TGCGCCAGCAGCCAAAGCGGGGGGCTTACAGATACGCAGTATTTT.

CDR3 region: CASSYGWAGLVTADEQFF. The CDR3 DNA is TGTGCCAGCAGCTATGGGTGGGCCGGACTAGTTACGGCCGATGAGCAGTTCTTC. The chain carries TRBV5-4 and TRBJ2-1; 7 bases match TRBD2. Unmatched junction bases numbered 20, after V lost 3 bases and J lost 8 bases. Germline V gene data show CDR1 as SGHNT and CDR2 as YYREEE (reference sequence). The CDR3 length is 18 residues.

The chain couples TRBV5-1 to TRBJ2-2; TRBD1 might be the D (6 bases). V lost 2 bases and J lost 4, with 15 bases in between. Germline V CDR1 and CDR2: SGHRS, YFSETQ. CDR3 length: 16 residues. The chain's CDR3 is CASSFQGSPGTGELFF. CDR3 in DNA: TGCGCCAGCAGCTTCCAGGGGAGTCCGGGCACCGGGGAGCTGTTTTTT.

Note on this clone: One end of the junction varies from germline; a read error may be responsible. This sequence joins TRBV7-7 and TRBJ2-3; a weak D match, TRBD2 (7 bases). Germline CDR1 is SSHAT and CDR2 is FNYEAQ (reference sequence). The CDR3 is made up of 14 amino acids. The CDR3 sequence: CASSLGGRADTQYF. The CDR3 DNA reads as TGTGCTAGCAGCTTGGGGGGGCGGGCAGATACGCAGTATTTT.

The rearrangement links TRBV6-1 to TRBJ2-2, with 8 bases lining up with TRBD1. The J segment lost 4 bases and the V segment lost 5 bases, leaving 6 bases of the junction unmatched. CDR1 is MNHNS and CDR2 is SASEGT in the germline V gene. CDR3 size: 15 residues. The CDR3 DNA sequence: TGTGCCAGCAGTCCAGGGGGCTGGAGCACCGGGGAGCTGTTTTTT. Its protein product is CASSPGGWSTGELFF.

The chain employs TRBV7-2 and TRBJ1-1; the D is unclear. Germline V gene data show CDR1 as SGHTA and CDR2 as FQGNSA. Between the trimmed V and J ends, which lost 0 bases and 1 base, there was a span of 9 bases. There are 15 residues in the CDR3. CDR3 residues: CASSLAVLANTEAFF. DNA for the CDR3: TGTGCCAGCAGCTTAGCAGTGTTGGCGAACACTGAAGCTTTCTTT.

The chain employs TRBV6-5 and TRBJ2-3; 7 bases align to TRBD2. The CDR3 contains 14 residues. Trimming took 6 bases from V and 5 from J; bases not matched to a gene: 8. Germline V gives CDR1 MNHEY, CDR2 SVGAGI. This CDR3 reads CASRRGDSQDTQYF. CDR3 in DNA: TGTGCCAGCAGACGGGGGGATAGTCAAGATACGCAGTATTTT.

The chain links TRBV5-4 to TRBJ2-7; 7 bases match TRBD2. CDR1 is SGHNT and CDR2 is YYREEE in the germline V gene (reference sequence). The CDR3 spans 14 residues. Trimming took 4 bases from V and 4 from J; bases not matched to a gene: 8. CDR3 coding DNA: TGTGCCAGCAGCCGTACCGGGGGGAGGTACGAGCAGTACTTC. Translation gives CASSRTGGRYEQYF. Full variable domain (missing parts from reference TRBV5-4 and TRBJ2-7): ETGVTQSPTHLIKTRGQQVTLRCSSQSGHNTVSWYQQALGQGPQFIFQYYREEENGRGNFPPRFSGLQFPNYSSELNVNALELDDSALYLCASSRTGGRYEQYFGPGTRLTVT.